This TCR beta chain appears in the sequencing data of a study of human T cells and chemical hapten exposure. The CDR3 consists of 16 residues. In germline, CDR1 is LGHNA, CDR2 YSLEER. The V segment lost 0 bases and the J segment 8 bases; nucleotides outside the gene matches: 8. The library attached unique molecular identifiers to individual cDNA molecules. TCRdb used MiXCR to reprocess the RACE reads, holding one entry per CDR3 protein. The table lists approximately 110,000 distinct CDR3 sequences, roughly 11% of them singletons, with 3% to 4.5% in the top ten. The time point denotes: patch test 1, 2 weeks after DPC sensitization. As for treatment: therapeutic diphenylcyclopropenone sensitization with weekly scalp DPC.

Sequencing used whole blood, obtained in connection with sensitization to the hapten diphenylcyclopropenone (DPC). The source is a woman between 35 and 50 years old with alopecia areata. Some clones in this sample may be carry-over from other donors' samples. V gene TRBV4-3 combines with J gene TRBJ2-1, with 9 bases fitting TRBD2. DNA of the CDR3: TGCGCCAGCAGCCAAGAGGCGGGGGGGAGGGCGGATGAGCAGTTCTTC. Translating it yields CASSQEAGGRADEQFF.